This T cell receptor beta chain was profiled in a study of Ad26.COV2.S vaccination and SARS-CoV-2 variants. Notes on the study in general: Responses of spike-specific T cells (both CD8+ and CD4+) reportedly showed substantial breadth after vaccination.

The CDR3 runs 16 residues. CDR1 and CDR2 (germline): SGHTA, FQGNSA. Unmatched junction bases numbered 14, after V lost 5 bases and J lost 10 bases. Notes on this clone: Its matching antigen is unknown.

Treatment: some 20 received Ad26.COV2.S at low or high dose, single or two shots; five or six received placebo; per-sample allocation not given. Day 63 after the first vaccine or placebo injection was the time point for sampling. Clones were read by immunoSEQ multiplex PCR, and TCRdb kept only the in-frame ones, dropping some. The table records 300,000 to 400,000 clones, 75% to 90% of them present only once. The material sequenced was peripheral blood, taken in a trial of Ad26.COV2.S vaccine versus placebo. The chain couples TRBV7-2 to TRBJ1-4; the match to TRBD1 covers 9 bases. This TCR came from a person between 18 and 65 years old who received the Ad26.COV2.S COVID-19 vaccine or a placebo. Written as DNA, the CDR3 is TGTGCCAGCAGCCCACGCCCGACAGGGGGTGTATCAAAACTGTTTTTT. Its translation: CASSPRPTGGVSKLFF.